The 31 T cell receptor beta chains given below trace back to one sample, sequenced in a study of cytomegalovirus exposure and HLA in healthy donors. The data were produced by immunoSEQ multiplex PCR, yet TCRdb's version contains in-frame clones alone and is incomplete. In the table there are 200,000 to 250,000 clones, about 87% of which are singletons. The sequenced sample was PBMCs. The origin of the receptors is a man aged 18 to 30 in good health and CMV-seronegative.

This clone was counted a single time. The gene calls are TRBV5-1 and TRBJ1-1, with D unclear. The CDR3 is 15 residues long. Germline loops: CDR1 SGHRS, CDR2 YFSETQ. Deletions cut 4 bases from V and 5 bases from J, with 18 bases between. DNA of the CDR3: TGCGCCAGCAGCATGACCAACCCGGGGTGGACTGAAGCTTTCTTT. Translated, it gives CASSMTNPGWTEAFF.

The chain recombines TRBV12-2 with TRBJ2-7; the table's D call TRBD2 went unverified against the DNA. TRBV12-2 is annotated as a pseudogene. The CDR3 sequence is 14 residues long. The CDR3 nucleotides read TGTGCAAGTCGCTTAGCGGGACTCATCTACGAGCAGTACTTC. Translating it yields CASRLAGLIYEQYF.

V usage is TRBV19 and J usage is TRBJ2-1; 11 bases line up with TRBD2. The CDR3 length is 16 residues. Trimming took 6 bases from V and 12 from J; bases not matched to a gene: 16. Germline CDR1 reads LNHDA; CDR2 reads SQIVND (reference sequence). The CDR3 protein is CASSSGTSGNRFRQFF. The CDR3 DNA is TGTGCCAGTAGCTCCGGGACTAGCGGAAACCGGTTTCGGCAGTTCTTC.

The rearrangement joins TRBV5-1 to TRBJ2-1, with 14 bases matching TRBD2. V was clipped by 4 bases and J by 3 bases; unmatched bases: 6. The germline CDR1 and CDR2 sequences are SGHRS and YFSETQ. The CDR3 totals 17 residues. The chain's CDR3 is CASSAGLAGEVYNEQFF. The DNA for the CDR3 is TGCGCCAGCAGCGCGGGACTAGCGGGAGAGGTCTACAATGAGCAGTTCTTC.

The chain has TRBV27 and TRBJ1-2; D is undetermined. Germline V gene data show CDR1 as MNHEY and CDR2 as SMNVEV (reference sequence). This CDR3 comprises 13 residues. V dropped 3 bases and J dropped 8 bases, with 13 bases sitting between them. CDR3 sequence reads: CASSFSGGVGYTF. In DNA, the CDR3 is TGTGCCAGCAGTTTTTCGGGTGGCGTCGGCTACACCTTC.

This chain links TRBV7-3 with TRBJ2-1, with TRBD1 identical over 8 bases. The CDR3 totals 13 residues. Per the germline V gene, CDR1 is SGHTA and CDR2 is FQGTGA. J lost 6 bases, V lost 5 bases, and 3 bases had no gene match. This CDR3 is CASSAQGGNEQFF. In DNA, the CDR3 is TGTGCCAGCAGCGCACAGGGGGGCAATGAGCAGTTCTTC. Variable domain in full (rest from reference TRBV7-3 and TRBJ2-1): GAGVSQTPSNKVTEKGKYVELRCDPISGHTALYWYRQSLGQGPEFLIYFQGTGAADDSGLPNDRFFAVRPEGSVSTLKIQRTERGDSAVYLCASSAQGGNEQFFGPGTRLTVL.

The rearrangement joins TRBV29-1 to TRBJ2-5; no clear D gene. V was cut by 4 bases and J by 1 base, with 4 bases left in between. The CDR3 sequence is 11 residues long. The V gene's germline CDR1 is SQVTM and CDR2 ANQGSEA. The chain's CDR3 is CSVGPQETQYF. As DNA, the CDR3 is TGCAGCGTTGGGCCCCAAGAGACCCAGTACTTC.

This rearrangement joins TRBV27 to TRBJ1-5; D possibly corresponds to TRBD1 (5 bases). The V and J ends lost 2 bases and 0 bases respectively, with 11 bases between them. The CDR3 loop spans 16 amino acids. Germline-derived CDR1 and CDR2 are MNHEY and SMNVEV (reference sequence). In DNA form, the CDR3 reads TGTGCCAGCAGTTTACGGACACCTTATAGCAATCAGCCCCAGCATTTT. Translating it yields CASSLRTPYSNQPQHF.

The chain recombines TRBV5-1 with TRBJ1-1; 7 nucleotides match TRBD1. This CDR3 contains 13 residues. Germline V gives CDR1 SGHRS, CDR2 YFSETQ. V trimming: 0 bases; J trimming: 5 bases; junction bases outside the gene matches: 1. The CDR3, as DNA: TGCGCCAGCAGCTTGGAACAGGGGACTGAAGCTTTCTTT. It codes for CASSLEQGTEAFF.

J is TRBJ2-2 and V is TRBV13; the D gene is possibly TRBD2 (7 bases). CDR1 and CDR2 from the germline V gene are PRHDT and FYEKMQ (reference sequence). This CDR3 has 17 amino acids. Trimming cost V 2 bases and J 1 base, with 14 bases left between them. CDR3 nucleotide sequence: TGTGCCAGCAGCTTATGGGGGGGCGTAGTGAACACCGGGGAGCTGTTTTTT. Translated, it gives CASSLWGGVVNTGELFF.

The rearrangement uses TRBV28 and TRBJ2-7; possibly TRBD2 for D (5 bases). The length of the CDR3 is 12 residues. In germline, CDR1 is MDHEN, CDR2 SYDVKM. The V end lost 7 bases, the J end lost 4 bases, and 11 bases lay between the germline ends. The CDR3 reads CASTTGTYEQYF. In DNA, the CDR3 is TGTGCCAGCACCACGGGAACTTACGAGCAGTACTTC.

This chain joins TRBV7-9 and TRBJ1-2; D not resolved. The V gene lost 2 bases and the J gene lost 7 bases, with 14 bases spanning the gap. Per the germline V gene, CDR1 is SEHNR and CDR2 is FQNEAQ (reference sequence). This CDR3 has 14 amino acids. The CDR3 DNA follows: TGTGCCAGCAGCTTATCGGGAAATTTATCTGGCTACACCTTC. Translation gives CASSLSGNLSGYTF. The full variable domain, rest sourced from reference TRBV7-9 and TRBJ1-2, is DTGVSQNPRHKITKRGQNVTFRCDPISEHNRLYWYRQTLGQGPEFLTYFQNEAQLEKSRLLSDRFSAERPKGSFSTLEIQRTEQGDSAMYLCASSLSGNLSGYTFGSGTRLTVV.

CDR3 amino acids: CASSFWPALGSRHGENEQYF. For the CDR3, the DNA is TGTGCCAGCAGCTTTTGGCCGGCTTTGGGGAGCCGACATGGGGAAAACGAGCAGTACTTC. This chain links TRBV12-1 with TRBJ2-7; the table assigns TRBD2, which was not confirmed against the DNA. TRBV12-1 is classified as a pseudogene. This CDR3 has 20 amino acids.

The J gene is TRBJ1-6, the V gene TRBV11-2; 7 bases map to TRBD1. The CDR3 has 15 residues. The germline V gene has CDR1 SGHAT and CDR2 FQNNGV. Trimming took 0 bases from V and 10 from J; bases not matched to a gene: 6. The CDR3 spells CASSLEGQIQSPLHF. CDR3 DNA: TGTGCCAGCAGCTTAGAGGGACAGATTCAATCACCCCTCCACTTT.

The chain links TRBV5-1 to TRBJ1-1, with D possibly TRBD1 on 6 matching bases. Germline assignment: CDR1 SGHRS and CDR2 YFSETQ. Trimming stripped 4 bases from V and 1 base from J, with 11 bases between. The CDR3 contains 14 residues. The CDR3 nucleotides read TGCGCCAGCAGCCCGACAGGATCGAACACTGAAGCTTTCTTT. Translation gives CASSPTGSNTEAFF.

This clone has only one observation. The chain couples TRBV5-6 to TRBJ2-6; D gene ambiguous. Germline V CDR1 and CDR2: SGHDT, YYEEEE. V lost 7 bases to trimming and J lost 0 bases, with 8 bases between them. This CDR3 contains 14 residues. CDR3 region: CASLLSSGANVLTF. The CDR3 DNA reads as TGTGCCAGCCTCCTGAGCTCTGGGGCCAACGTCCTGACTTTC.

The chain employs TRBV7-2 and TRBJ2-7; 7 bases match TRBD1. CDR3 length equals 19 residues. Trimming cost V 2 bases and J 2 bases; bases outside gene matches: 18. Germline CDR1 SGHTA, CDR2 FQGNSA. Here the CDR3 DNA reads TGTGCCAGCAGCTTAATTGTCGGGAACACAGGGGCCAGACCCTACGAGCAGTACTTC. Translated: CASSLIVGNTGARPYEQYF.

This clone was observed once. The chain employs TRBV30 and TRBJ1-3, with 9 bases identical to TRBD1. With 0 bases clipped from V and 2 bases from J, the junction kept 2 bases outside the gene matches. Germline V lookup: CDR1 GTSNPN, CDR2 SVGIG (reference sequence). The CDR3 extends over 15 amino acids. CDR3 residues: CAWSVWDRAGNTIYF. The CDR3 bases are TGTGCCTGGAGTGTATGGGACAGGGCTGGAAACACCATATATTTT.

The table lists this clone with a count of one. This rearrangement joins TRBV27 to TRBJ1-1; D is undetermined. V was pared by 0 bases and J by 0 bases, with 5 bases between. Germline loops: CDR1 MNHEY, CDR2 SMNVEV (reference sequence). The CDR3 has 14 amino acids. The CDR3 here is CASSLSEVNTEAFF. The CDR3 bases are TGTGCCAGCAGTTTATCAGAGGTGAACACTGAAGCTTTCTTT.

The chain is built from TRBV6-5 and TRBJ2-1; TRBD2 matches at 10 bases. V dropped 8 bases and J dropped 9; count of bases not matched to a gene: 10. The CDR3 has 14 amino acids. Germline CDR1 MNHEY, CDR2 SVGAGI. The CDR3 region is CASRLSGRLGEQFF. The CDR3 region has the DNA TGTGCCAGCCGACTTAGCGGGAGGTTAGGTGAGCAGTTCTTC.

The rearrangement links TRBV19 to TRBJ1-6; D unresolved. Trimming pared 3 bases from V and 7 bases from J, leaving 10 bases between. Germline assignment: CDR1 LNHDA and CDR2 SQIVND (reference sequence). CDR3 length: 14 residues. The CDR3 sequence: CASSMVPRNSPLHF. The DNA for the CDR3 is TGTGCCAGTAGTATGGTCCCTCGGAATTCACCCCTCCACTTT.

The V call is TRBV29-1, the J call TRBJ2-5, with D perhaps TRBD2 (6 bases). This CDR3 has 12 amino acids. Germline CDR1 SQVTM, CDR2 ANQGSEA. Between the trimmed V and J ends, which lost 2 bases and 5 bases, there was a span of 9 bases. CDR3 DNA sequence: TGCAGCGTTGAAACCGCGGGGGAGACCCAGTACTTC. This translates into CSVETAGETQYF.

The chain is built from TRBV30 and TRBJ2-7; D possibly corresponds to TRBD2 (5 bases). There are 11 residues in the CDR3. The V end was cut by 8 bases, the J end by 0 bases, with 8 bases between. Germline values: CDR1 GTSNPN, CDR2 SVGIG (reference sequence). The CDR3 protein is CASGSSYEQYF. The CDR3, as DNA: TGTGCCAGTGGGAGCTCCTACGAGCAGTACTTC.

The chain couples TRBV6-1 to TRBJ1-2; D is unresolved. The CDR3 sequence is 12 residues long. V was cut by 2 bases and J by 4 bases, with 5 bases left in between. The germline V gene has CDR1 MNHNS and CDR2 SASEGT. The CDR3 reads CASSESSYGYTF. CDR3 DNA: TGTGCCAGCAGTGAATCCTCCTATGGCTACACCTTC.

The CDR3 loop is CASSLGESNYGYTF. As DNA, the CDR3 is TGTGCCAGCAGCTTAGGAGAGAGTAACTATGGCTACACCTTC. This rearrangement joins TRBV11-2 to TRBJ1-2; D gene uncertain. Germline V gene lookup returns CDR1 SGHAT and CDR2 FQNNGV. This CDR3 is built from 14 residues. Trimming pared 1 base from V and 1 base from J, leaving 7 bases between.

The chain carries TRBV5-1 and TRBJ1-3; weak D call: TRBD1 (6 bases). Germline V lookup: CDR1 SGHRS, CDR2 YFSETQ. V was cut by 0 bases and J by 0 bases, with 10 bases left in between. CDR3 length: 16 residues. CDR3 sequence: CASSLGGGFSGNTIYF. The CDR3, as DNA: TGCGCCAGCAGCTTGGGTGGGGGCTTCTCTGGAAACACCATATATTTT. The whole variable domain, filled in from reference TRBV5-1 and TRBJ1-3, reads KAGVTQTPRYLIKTRGQQVTLSCSPISGHRSVSWYQQTPGQGLQFLFEYFSETQRNKGNFPGRFSGRQFSNSRSEMNVSTLELGDSALYLCASSLGGGFSGNTIYFGEGSWLTVV.

As to this clone: Other DNA sequences in this sample translate to the same CDR3. V usage is TRBV28 and J usage is TRBJ1-2, with 10 positions matching TRBD1. The germline CDR1 and CDR2 sequences are MDHEN and SYDVKM. The CDR3 covers 14 residues. J was trimmed by 5 bases and V by 6 bases; bases with no gene match: 6. This CDR3 is CASRTGTGDYGYTF. The CDR3 nucleotides are TGTGCCAGCAGGACCGGGACAGGGGATTATGGCTACACCTTC.

The chain links TRBV7-9 to TRBJ2-3; a possible D gene is TRBD2 (5 bases). Trimming shortened V by 5 bases and J by 1 base, and 10 bases separated the two germline ends. Germline assignment: CDR1 SEHNR and CDR2 FQNEAQ (reference sequence). The CDR3 is 14 residues long. This chain's CDR3 is CASSRDVGTDTQYF. CDR3 bases: TGTGCCAGCAGCCGGGATGTAGGCACAGATACGCAGTATTTT.

The V gene is TRBV5-1, the J gene TRBJ2-7, with 12 bases that match TRBD1. Per germline, CDR1 SGHRS and CDR2 YFSETQ. The V and J ends lost 6 bases and 9 bases, in that order; junction bases with no gene match: 13. The CDR3 consists of 15 residues. Written as DNA, the CDR3 is TGCGCCAGCATGCTTCAGCCGGGACAGGGGGCCCGGCAGTACTTC. It codes for CASMLQPGQGARQYF.

The chain is built from TRBV29-1 and TRBJ2-1; the D gene is possibly TRBD1 (6 bases). V was pared by 1 base and J by 4 bases, with 14 bases between. CDR3 length equals 15 residues. Germline loops: CDR1 SQVTM, CDR2 ANQGSEA. The CDR3 DNA follows: TGCAGCGTTGAAGTCTTGGGACACTTATACAATGAGCAGTTCTTC. Translation: CSVEVLGHLYNEQFF.

This clone was counted a single time. The chain links TRBV7-8 to TRBJ2-7, with 12 bases fitting TRBD1. Per germline, CDR1 SGHVS and CDR2 FQNEAQ. CDR3 length: 15 amino acids. The V segment lost 3 bases and the J segment 7 bases; nucleotides outside the gene matches: 7. The CDR3 loop is CASSLGDRGLSEQYF. The CDR3 coding sequence is TGTGCCAGCAGCTTGGGGGACAGGGGGCTGAGTGAGCAGTACTTC.